What follows describes a single TCR beta chain. Its specificity is not known. This entry belongs to a study of Ad26.COV2.S vaccination and SARS-CoV-2 variants. Overall study results and limits: Reportedly, after vaccination the spike-specific CD8+ and CD4+ T cell responses displayed substantial breadth.

Sequenced by immunoSEQ multiplex PCR; TCRdb stores in-frame clones only, minus some. This table holds roughly 700,000 clones, roughly 90% found once. Specified treatment: some 20 received Ad26.COV2.S at low or high dose, single or two shots; five or six received placebo; per-sample allocation not given. The study sampled participants on day 63 after the first vaccine or placebo injection. CDR3 size: 14 residues. Trimming cost V 6 bases and J 8 bases; bases outside gene matches: 7. Germline V gene data show CDR1 as LGHNA and CDR2 as YNFKEQ. The source material was peripheral blood, sampled in a trial of Ad26.COV2.S vaccine versus placebo. The gene calls are TRBV4-2 and TRBJ2-1; 10 nucleotides line up with TRBD2. This sequence originates from a person aged 18-65 years who received the Ad26.COV2.S COVID-19 vaccine or a placebo. Written as DNA, the CDR3 is TGTGCCAGCAGTCTAGCGGGGGCCTGGGATGAGCAGTTCTTC. This codes for CASSLAGAWDEQFF.